This TCR beta chain originates from a study of identical twins. The CDR3 sequence is 15 residues long. CDR1 and CDR2 (germline): DFQATT, SNEGSKA (reference sequence). V was shortened by 3 bases and J by 0 bases, with 12 bases between the two germline ends. TCRdb itself ran the 5' RACE reads through MiXCR, one entry per CDR3 protein. The sample records 1.5 million to 2 million distinct CDR3 sequences, around a third being singletons. Sequencing was performed on cord blood. This rearrangement joins TRBV20-1 to TRBJ1-5, with a weak D call TRBD1 (6 bases). This TCR came from a newborn girl in good health. CDR3 sequence (DNA): TGCAGTGCTAGTCGGGACATCTATAGCAATCAGCCCCAGCATTTT. This codes for CSASRDIYSNQPQHF.